Listed below are T cell receptor beta chains from one sample, sequenced in a study of T cell changes during pregnancy in multiple sclerosis. Repertoires were generated with immunoSEQ multiplex PCR, while TCRdb's copy carries only in-frame clones and drops some. The sample has about 70,000 clones; approximately 90% are singletons. The source was peripheral blood, collected in the third trimester of pregnancy. The receptors derive from a female donor in good health, enrolled as a control in a pregnancy study. Both conserved end residues are part of each CDR3. D genes are given only for firm matches. Not every row has a clone size; where given, it reads once, few, many or a size class.

size	V	D	J	CDR3	DNA
.	TRBV7-6	TRBD1	TRBJ1-2	CASSKGDSLDFFYGYTF	TGTGCCAGCAGCAAGGGGGACAGCCTAGACTTTTTTTATGGCTACACCTTC
.	TRBV29-1	.	TRBJ1-1	CSVEGGPITEAFF	TGCAGCGTTGAGGGGGGTCCTATCACTGAAGCTTTCTTT
.	TRBV6-5	TRBD2	TRBJ2-1	CASRLAGGPSNEQFF	TGTGCCAGCAGGCTAGCGGGGGGGCCCTCGAATGAGCAGTTCTTC
.	TRBV19	.	TRBJ1-6	CASSMKRENSPLHF	TGTGCCAGTAGTATGAAACGGGAGAATTCACCCCTCCACTTT
.	TRBV11-2	.	TRBJ2-6	CASSLDAGSSGANVLTF	TGTGCCAGCAGCTTAGACGCAGGTAGCTCTGGGGCCAACGTCCTGACTTTC
.	TRBV19	TRBD1	TRBJ1-1	CASSDRAGREAFF	TGTGCCAGTTCTGACAGGGCAGGGCGTGAAGCTTTCTTT
once	TRBV6-5	.	TRBJ1-6	CASRQLKNSPLHF	TGTGCCAGCAGGCAACTTAAAAATTCACCCCTCCACTTT
.	TRBV7-9	.	TRBJ1-4	CASRPTDRTTNEKLFF	TGTGCCAGCAGACCCACCGACAGAACAACTAATGAAAAACTGTTTTTT
once	TRBV9	.	TRBJ1-2	CASNRGGESYGYTF	TGTGCCAGCAACCGAGGGGGGGAGAGCTATGGCTACACCTTC
.	TRBV6-5	TRBD1	TRBJ2-2	CASRDRGFTGELFF	TGTGCCAGCCGGGACAGGGGGTTCACCGGGGAGCTGTTTTTT
.	TRBV7-7	.	TRBJ1-5	CASSLPMQPQHF	TGTGCTAGCAGCTTGCCTATGCAGCCCCAGCATTTT
.	TRBV7-9	.	TRBJ1-5	CASSSVNQPQHF	TGTGCCAGCAGCTCAGTTAATCAGCCCCAGCATTTT
.	TRBV5-1	TRBD1	TRBJ1-2	CASSLGDRNYGYTF	TGCGCCAGCAGCTTGGGGGACAGGAACTATGGCTACACCTTC
.	TRBV28	.	TRBJ1-1	CASSYGEVGNTEAFF	TGTGCCAGCAGTTACGGGGAAGTCGGGAACACTGAAGCTTTCTTT
.	TRBV5-8	TRBD1	TRBJ2-3	CASSLATGGSTDTQYF	TGTGCCAGCAGCTTGGCGACAGGGGGCAGCACAGATACGCAGTATTTT
.	TRBV4-1	TRBD1	TRBJ1-2	CASSQDVTGAGYGYTF	TGCGCCAGCAGCCAAGATGTCACAGGGGCTGGCTATGGCTACACCTTC
.	TRBV13	TRBD2	TRBJ2-3	CASSRGRGGAGRQYF	TGTGCCAGCAGCCGAGGACGGGGGGGGGCCGGGAGGCAGTATTTT
.	TRBV2	TRBD1	TRBJ1-3	CASRDHYGQDFAGNTIYF	TGTGCCAGCAGGGATCACTATGGACAGGACTTCGCTGGAAACACCATATATTTT
.	TRBV28	.	TRBJ2-5	CARGGLAETQYF	TGTGCCAGGGGTGGGCTGGCGGAGACCCAGTACTTC
.	TRBV14	.	TRBJ1-4	CASSPDPVSRRNEKLFF	TGTGCCAGCAGCCCCGACCCTGTGTCACGGCGGAATGAAAAACTGTTTTTT
.	TRBV28	.	TRBJ1-5	CASRGRDHQPQHF	TGTGCCAGCAGGGGGAGGGACCATCAGCCCCAGCATTTT
.	TRBV4-3	TRBD1	TRBJ2-3	CASSQEEGAGDTQYF	TGCGCCAGCAGCCAAGAAGAGGGGGCGGGAGATACGCAGTATTTT
.	TRBV29-1	.	TRBJ1-2	CSALASAGYGYTF	TGCAGCGCCCTAGCTAGCGCGGGCTATGGCTACACCTTC